This TCR beta chain was profiled in a study of T cell responses to AZD1222 COVID-19 vaccine. With respect to this clone: Its antigen is currently unknown.

Clones were read by immunoSEQ multiplex PCR, and TCRdb kept only the in-frame ones, dropping some. The sample consists of roughly 50,000 clones, around 92% of them appearing once. Findings and caveats of the study: Clonal diversity may have been underestimated, and the donors were mostly white British, with more females than males. The span of vaccine-associated CD4 TCRs extended across spike, with dominance at 160-218 and 743-854.

The CDR3 spans 16 residues. The V end was cut by 2 bases, the J end by 7 bases, with 17 bases between. CDR1 is MNHEY and CDR2 is SMNVEV in the germline V gene (reference sequence). The sequence was obtained from an adult who received the AZD1222 COVID-19 vaccine. Sample: peripheral blood, taken 28 days after the second AZD1222 dose. V usage is TRBV27 and J usage is TRBJ2-2, with D possibly TRBD2 on 5 matching bases. In DNA form, the CDR3 reads TGTGCCAGCAGTTTAGTTCCGGGCGGGCTGGGCGGGGAGCTGTTTTTT. Residues: CASSLVPGGLGGELFF.